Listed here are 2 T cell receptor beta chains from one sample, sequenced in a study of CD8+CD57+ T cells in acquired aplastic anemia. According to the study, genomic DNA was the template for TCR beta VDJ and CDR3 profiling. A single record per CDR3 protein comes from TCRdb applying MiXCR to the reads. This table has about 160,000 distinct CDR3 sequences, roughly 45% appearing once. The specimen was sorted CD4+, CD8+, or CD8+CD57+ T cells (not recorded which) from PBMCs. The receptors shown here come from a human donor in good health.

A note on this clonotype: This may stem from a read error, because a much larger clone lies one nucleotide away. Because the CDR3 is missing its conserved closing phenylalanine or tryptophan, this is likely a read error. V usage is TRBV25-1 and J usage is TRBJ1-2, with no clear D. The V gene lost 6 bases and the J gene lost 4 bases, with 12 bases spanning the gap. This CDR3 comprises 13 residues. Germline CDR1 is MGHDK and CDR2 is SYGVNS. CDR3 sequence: CASSPDGFYGYTC. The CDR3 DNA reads TGTGCCAGCAGCCCCGACGGGTTCTATGGCTACACCTGC.

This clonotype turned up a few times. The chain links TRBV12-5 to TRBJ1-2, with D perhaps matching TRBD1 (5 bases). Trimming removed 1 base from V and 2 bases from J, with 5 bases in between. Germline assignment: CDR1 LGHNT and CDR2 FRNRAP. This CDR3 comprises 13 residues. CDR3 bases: TGTGCTAGTGGTTTGGGACAGAACTATGGCTACACCTTC. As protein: CASGLGQNYGYTF.